Each of the 8 T cell receptor beta chains below was sequenced from the same sample in a study of blood T cell repertoires in COVID-19. The repertoire was sequenced with immunoSEQ multiplex PCR; TCRdb's copy has only in-frame clones and lacks some. The data show approximately 180,000 clones, with roughly 87% seen just once and around 1.2% held by the top ten. The sequenced sample was PBMCs or T cells enriched from blood (not recorded which). These receptors were collected from a human donor with acute COVID-19. The donor label of this sample is uncertain.

The rearrangement uses TRBV5-4 and TRBJ2-7; 8 positions match TRBD1. V was clipped by 1 base and J by 1 base; unmatched bases: 1. This CDR3 has 14 amino acids. Germline V gene lookup returns CDR1 SGHNT and CDR2 YYREEE (reference sequence). CDR3 protein: CASSLHRGSYEQYF. For the CDR3, the DNA is TGTGCCAGCAGCTTGCACAGGGGGTCCTACGAGCAGTACTTC. Combining the CDR3 with reference TRBV5-4 and TRBJ2-7 gives the whole variable domain ETGVTQSPTHLIKTRGQQVTLRCSSQSGHNTVSWYQQALGQGPQFIFQYYREEENGRGNFPPRFSGLQFPNYSSELNVNALELDDSALYLCASSLHRGSYEQYFGPGTRLTVT.

The chain links TRBV4-1 to TRBJ1-5, with TRBD1 matching 9 bases. This CDR3 spans 15 amino acids. CDR1 MGHRA and CDR2 YSYEKL come from the germline V gene. V was clipped by 4 bases and J by 5 bases; unmatched bases: 6. The CDR3 is CASSPLRTGDQPQHF. The DNA for the CDR3 is TGCGCCAGCAGCCCCCTCCGGACAGGGGATCAGCCCCAGCATTTT.

This clone occurred once. This chain uses TRBV6-1 with TRBJ1-5; 10 bases are shared with TRBD1. CDR1 and CDR2 from the germline V gene are MNHNS and SASEGT. The CDR3 spans 15 residues. V was pared by 2 bases and J by 6 bases, with 4 bases of the junction left unmatched. CDR3 nucleotide sequence: TGTGCCAGCAGTGAACTGACAGGGGGCGTTCAGCCCCAGCATTTT. This gives the protein CASSELTGGVQPQHF.

The CDR3 DNA is TGTGCCAGCAGTTCCCCAGGGAAAGAAGCTTTCTTT. Amino acid sequence: CASSSPGKEAFF. The genes are TRBV12-3 or TRBV12-4 and TRBJ1-1; tentative D call: TRBD1 (5 bases). The CDR3 totals 12 residues. Trimming removed 4 bases from V and 8 bases from J, with 11 bases in between.

This chain joins TRBV10-3 and TRBJ1-2; the match to TRBD1 covers 7 bases. CDR3 length: 13 amino acids. Germline V lookup: CDR1 ENHRY, CDR2 SYGVKD. V shed 6 bases and J 6 bases; nucleotides not matched to a gene: 7. The CDR3 bases are TGTGCCATCAGCACAGGGGAAGTTGATGGCTACACCTTC. It yields the protein CAISTGEVDGYTF.

The J gene is TRBJ2-7, the V gene TRBV11-1; maybe TRBD2 (7 bases). The CDR3 is made up of 15 amino acids. Trimming took 2 bases from V and 4 from J, leaving 15 bases between them. The germline gives CDR1 SGHAT, CDR2 FQDESV (reference sequence). CDR3 sequence: CASSLWGGELYEQYF. As DNA, the CDR3 is TGTGCCAGCAGCTTATGGGGGGGCGAACTTTACGAGCAGTACTTC.

The CDR3 DNA reads as TGTGCCAGCAGCTTAGGCGGGAGGTCCTATAATTCACCCCTCCACTTT. Its translation is CASSLGGRSYNSPLHF. The chain carries TRBV7-3 and TRBJ1-6, with D hard to call. The CDR3 is 16 amino acids. V lost 2 bases and J 1 base, leaving 9 bases between the germline ends. Germline values: CDR1 SGHTA, CDR2 FQGTGA.

This chain links TRBV6-5 with TRBJ2-7, with 8 bases lining up with TRBD1. The junction had 4 bases not matched to a gene; V was cut back by 1 base and J by 2 bases. The CDR3 length is 15 residues. Germline CDR1 is MNHEY and CDR2 is SVGAGI. CDR3 sequence reads: CASSYYRGETYEQYF. CDR3 in DNA: TGTGCCAGCAGTTACTACAGGGGGGAAACCTACGAGCAGTACTTC.